These T cell receptor beta chains were read from a single sample in a study of T cell responses to AZD1222 COVID-19 vaccine. Here immunoSEQ multiplex PCR was the method, and the copy in TCRdb shows in-frame clones only, minus some. The sample lists around 190,000 clones; approximately 94% were seen once. Material: peripheral blood, obtained 28 days after the second AZD1222 dose. These receptors were collected from an adult who received the AZD1222 COVID-19 vaccine. Each CDR3 is given with its conserved first and last residue. The D gene is left open where the match is weak. Expanded clones get a size class; other rows say once, few or many, or leave the size out.

J gene | V gene | clone size | D gene | CDR3 DNA | CDR3 protein
TRBJ1-2 | TRBV4-1 | NA | NA | TGCGCCAGCAGCCATGCCGGGACATTACTTGGCTACACCTTC | CASSHAGTLLGYTF
TRBJ2-5 | TRBV24-1 | NA | NA | TGTGCCACCAGTGATTTTGGTGCTGGGGCAAGAACTCGCCAAGAGACCCAGTACTTC | CATSDFGAGARTRQETQYF
TRBJ1-1 | TRBV6-1 | NA | TRBD1 | TGTGCCAGCAGCGAAGACAGGGTGAACACTGAAGCTTTCTTT | CASSEDRVNTEAFF
TRBJ1-2 | TRBV28 | NA | NA | TGTGCCAGCAGGGCGTCTCCCTATGGCTACACCTTC | CASRASPYGYTF
TRBJ1-1 | TRBV12-3/TRBV12-4 | NA | TRBD1 | TGTGCCAGCAGCAAAGACAGGGCCACTGAAGCTTTCTTT | CASSKDRATEAFF
TRBJ2-7 | TRBV6-6 | once | NA | TGTGCCAGCAGTCGCCCTATCCCCGCGGACACTCTTAGTCAGGGCAAGGTCGACGAGCAGTACTTC | CASSRPIPADTLSQGKVDEQYF
TRBJ1-3 | TRBV18 | NA | TRBD1 | TGTGCCAGCTCACGCGGACAGGGGGACTTATACACCATATATTTT | CASSRGQGDLYTIYF
TRBJ1-3 | TRBV7-9 | NA | TRBD1 | TGTGCCAGCGCGGGACAGGGGGTATCCGGAAACACCATATATTTT | CASAGQGVSGNTIYF
TRBJ1-1 | TRBV7-6 | NA | NA | TGTGCCAGCAGCTTAGGAGGTCAAACTGAAGCTTTCTTT | CASSLGGQTEAFF
TRBJ1-4 | TRBV11-3 | NA | TRBD1 | TGTGCCAGCAGCTTAGGGAGGGACAGGGACGAAAAACTGTTTTTT | CASSLGRDRDEKLFF
TRBJ1-1 | TRBV9 | NA | TRBD1 | TGTGCCAGCAGCTATGGGACAGCGAACACTGAAGCTTTCTTT | CASSYGTANTEAFF
TRBJ1-2 | TRBV5-6 | NA | NA | TGTGCCAGCAGCGGCCTCCTGGGCTACACCTTC | CASSGLLGYTF
TRBJ1-1 | TRBV28 | NA | NA | TGTGCCAGCAGTTTGGGGGCGCTAGCGAGGACTGAAGCTTTCTTT | CASSLGALARTEAFF
TRBJ2-2 | TRBV7-2 | NA | TRBD2 | TGTGCCAGCAGCTTATTCGCTAGCGGGGCTGGCGGGGAGCTGTTTTTT | CASSLFASGAGGELFF
TRBJ1-5 | TRBV27 | once | NA | TGTGCCAGCAGCGACGGATATAGCAATCAGCCCCAGCATTTT | CASSDGYSNQPQHF
TRBJ1-5 | TRBV4-1 | NA | NA | TGCGCCAGCAGCCACACTTCCGGGACGCGCAATCAGCCCCAGCATTTT | CASSHTSGTRNQPQHF
TRBJ1-5 | TRBV28 | NA | NA | TGTGCCAGCAGGATGAGCAATCAGCCCCAGCATTTT | CASRMSNQPQHF
TRBJ1-1 | TRBV25-1 | NA | TRBD1 | TGTGCCAGCAGTGCCAATACAGGGGGCTCCGCTGAAGCTTTCTTT | CASSANTGGSAEAFF
TRBJ2-5 | TRBV9 | NA | NA | TGTGCCAGCAGCATCTCCTTGGGAGGGGGGGGCCAAGAGACCCAGTACTTC | CASSISLGGGGQETQYF
TRBJ1-5 | TRBV12-5 | NA | NA | TGTGCTAGTGGTTTGGAAGGGGGCAATCAGCCCCAGCATTTT | CASGLEGGNQPQHF
TRBJ1-6 | TRBV7-2 | few | NA | TGTGCCAGCAGCTTAGTGGGGTTGGGTCAGCCGAATTCACCCCTCCACTTT | CASSLVGLGQPNSPLHF
TRBJ1-4 | TRBV19 | NA | NA | TGTGCCAGTAGTATCGGGGGGGGTAGTGAAAAACTGTTTTTT | CASSIGGGSEKLFF
TRBJ1-5 | TRBV6-2/TRBV6-3 | NA | NA | TGTGCCAGCAGTTGGGTAGGAGGCAATCAGCCCCAGCATTTT | CASSWVGGNQPQHF
TRBJ2-1 | TRBV29-1 | NA | TRBD2 | TGCAGCGTTGCGGGGGACCCCGGGAGGGCCGGCTACAATGAGCAGTTCTTC | CSVAGDPGRAGYNEQFF
TRBJ1-1 | TRBV6-2/TRBV6-3 | NA | NA | TGTGCCAGCAGCCCTACCCGCGCGGGTTGGGTTGAAGCTTTCTTT | CASSPTRAGWVEAFF
TRBJ2-7 | TRBV19 | NA | NA | TGTGCCAGTAGTCCAGGCTACGAGCAGTACTTC | CASSPGYEQYF
TRBJ1-3 | TRBV7-2 | NA | NA | TGTGCCAGCAGCTTTCCCACTGACAGGCCGATCTCTGGAAACACCATATATTTT | CASSFPTDRPISGNTIYF
TRBJ1-5 | TRBV10-3 | few | NA | TGTGCCATCAGTGGGGAAGATAATCAGCCCCAGCATTTT | CAISGEDNQPQHF
TRBJ2-7 | TRBV7-4 | once | NA | TGTGCCAGCAGCGGCGGCGGATATCCCTACGAGCAGTACTTC | CASSGGGYPYEQYF
TRBJ2-2 | TRBV5-6 | NA | TRBD1 | TGTGCCAGCAGCATCCGGGACAGGGGCCCGGGGGGTCCCGGGGAGCTGTTTTTT | CASSIRDRGPGGPGELFF
TRBJ1-2 | TRBV19 | NA | NA | TGTGCCAGTAGTATTGAATTACGGCGTCGGGCTAACTATGGCTACACCTTC | CASSIELRRRANYGYTF
TRBJ2-3 | TRBV2 | NA | NA | TGTGCCAGCAGGACGGACTTGCATACGCAGTATTTT | CASRTDLHTQYF
TRBJ2-5 | TRBV27 | NA | TRBD2 | TGTGCCAGCAGCCCACCATCCCCGACTAGCGGGAGGGCCCCCCAAGAGACCCAGTACTTC | CASSPPSPTSGRAPQETQYF
TRBJ1-1 | TRBV14 | NA | TRBD1 | TGTGCCAGCAGCCGGGCCGGGACAGGGGGCACTGAAGCTTTCTTT | CASSRAGTGGTEAFF
TRBJ2-1 | TRBV27 | NA | NA | TGTGCCAGCAGTTACGGTGGGTCCTCCTACAATGAGCAGTTCTTC | CASSYGGSSYNEQFF
TRBJ1-1 | TRBV28 | NA | NA | TGTGCCAGCAGTTTATCGCAGACTATATTGAACACTGAAGCTTTCTTT | CASSLSQTILNTEAFF
TRBJ2-5 | TRBV7-8 | NA | NA | TGTGCCAGCAGCTTATCAGCCGGACCGGGGAGGGGGGAGACCCAGTACTTC | CASSLSAGPGRGETQYF
TRBJ2-2 | TRBV5-4 | NA | NA | TGTGCCAGCAGCTTCTCGCAGGGATACAACACCGGGGAGCTGTTTTTT | CASSFSQGYNTGELFF
TRBJ1-6 | TRBV28 | NA | TRBD1 | TGTGCCAGCAGTCCCGGGACAGGGATGGATTCACCCCTCCACTTT | CASSPGTGMDSPLHF
TRBJ2-1 | TRBV4-1 | NA | NA | TGCGCCAGCAGCCAAGATTGGACAGACTACAATGAGCAGTTCTTC | CASSQDWTDYNEQFF
TRBJ1-1 | TRBV24-1 | NA | NA | TGTGCCACCAGGGAGGGTTGGAACACTGAAGCTTTCTTT | CATREGWNTEAFF
TRBJ2-2 | TRBV19 | NA | NA | TGTGCCAGTAGTATAGAGGTCGAGGGCAGGGAGCTGTTTTTT | CASSIEVEGRELFF
TRBJ1-1 | TRBV4-3 | NA | NA | TGCGCCAGCAGCCAAGATCGACAGTACACTGAAGCTTTCTTT | CASSQDRQYTEAFF
TRBJ2-7 | TRBV27 | NA | NA | TGTGCCAGCAGCCACGCCGCGGCTTCAACCTACGAGCAGTACTTC | CASSHAAASTYEQYF
TRBJ1-3 | TRBV19 | NA | TRBD1 | TGTGCCAGTAGTATAGCCGGAAACAGGGGCTCTGGAAACACCATATATTTT | CASSIAGNRGSGNTIYF
TRBJ1-1 | TRBV3-1/TRBV3-2 | NA | NA | TGTGCCAGCAGCCTTGGAGGACGGGCTAATGAAGCTTTCTTT | CASSLGGRANEAFF
TRBJ2-5 | TRBV2 | NA | TRBD1 | TGTGCCAGTGAGGGACAGACGCCAGAGACCCAGTACTTC | CASEGQTPETQYF
TRBJ1-5 | TRBV7-2 | NA | NA | TGTGCCAGCAGCTTAGGACAGGTCAATCAGCCCCAGCATTTT | CASSLGQVNQPQHF
TRBJ2-7 | TRBV19 | NA | TRBD1 | TGTGCCAGTAGTATGGGACAGCAATACGAGCAGTACTTC | CASSMGQQYEQYF
TRBJ1-3 | TRBV19 | NA | NA | TGTGCCAGTAGTATGAGCCAGACTGGAAACACCATATATTTT | CASSMSQTGNTIYF
TRBJ2-1 | TRBV7-3 | NA | NA | TGTGCCAGCAGCTTAACGGGGAGAGAGCAGTTCTTC | CASSLTGREQFF
TRBJ1-1 | TRBV29-1 | NA | NA | TGCAGCGTTGTCGAGGGACGGACTGAAGCTTTCTTT | CSVVEGRTEAFF